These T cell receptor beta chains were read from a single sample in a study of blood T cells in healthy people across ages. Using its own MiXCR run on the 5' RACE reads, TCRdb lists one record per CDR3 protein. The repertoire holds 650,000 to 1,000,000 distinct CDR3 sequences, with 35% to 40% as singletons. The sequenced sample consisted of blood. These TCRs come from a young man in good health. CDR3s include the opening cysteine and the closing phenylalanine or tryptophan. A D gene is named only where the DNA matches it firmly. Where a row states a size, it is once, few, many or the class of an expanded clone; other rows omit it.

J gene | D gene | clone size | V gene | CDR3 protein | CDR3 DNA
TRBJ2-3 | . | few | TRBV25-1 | CASSSATTADTQYF | TGTGCCAGCAGTTCAGCCACGACCGCAGATACGCAGTATTTT
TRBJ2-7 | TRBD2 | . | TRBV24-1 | CATTSTSDYYEQYF | TGTGCCACCACTTCGACTAGCGACTACTACGAGCAGTACTTC
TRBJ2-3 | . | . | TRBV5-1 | CASSYRAADTQYF | TGCGCCAGCAGCTATAGAGCGGCAGATACGCAGTATTTT
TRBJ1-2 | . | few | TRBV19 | CATTENYGYTF | TGTGCCACTACAGAAAACTATGGCTACACCTTC
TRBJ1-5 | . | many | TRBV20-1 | CSARDDRTRGQPQHF | TGCAGTGCTAGAGATGACAGGACCAGGGGTCAGCCCCAGCATTTT
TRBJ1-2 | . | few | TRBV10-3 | CAISEEGQTYGYTF | TGTGCCATCAGTGAAGAGGGACAAACCTATGGCTACACCTTC
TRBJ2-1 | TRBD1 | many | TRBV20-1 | CSATGTGPNEQFF | TGCAGTGCAACCGGGACAGGGCCCAATGAGCAGTTCTTC
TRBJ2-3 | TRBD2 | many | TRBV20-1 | CSAETTRTSGQDTQYF | TGCAGTGCTGAAACCACTAGGACTAGCGGGCAAGATACGCAGTATTTT
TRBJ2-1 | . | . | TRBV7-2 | CASSSQGPLLYNEQFF | TGTGCCAGCAGCTCACAGGGACCCCTACTCTACAATGAGCAGTTCTTC
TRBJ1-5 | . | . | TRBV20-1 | CSARRTREANQPQHF | TGCAGTGCTAGGCGGACCAGGGAAGCCAATCAGCCCCAGCATTTT
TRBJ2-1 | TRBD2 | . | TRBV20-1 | CSATTSGVYNERFF | TGCAGTGCTACGACTAGCGGGGTGTACAATGAGCGGTTCTTC
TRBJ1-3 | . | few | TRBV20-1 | CSVGRDTIYF | TGCAGTGTTGGGCGGGACACCATATATTTT
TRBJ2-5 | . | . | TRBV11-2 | CASGSWARNQETQYF | TGTGCCAGCGGGTCTTGGGCCAGGAACCAAGAGACCCAGTACTTC
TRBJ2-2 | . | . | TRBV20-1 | CSASDSRNTGELFF | TGCAGTGCCTCAGACAGTAGGAACACCGGGGAGCTGTTTTTT
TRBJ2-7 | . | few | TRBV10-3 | CAISENRDSYEQYF | TGTGCCATCAGTGAAAACCGGGACTCCTACGAGCAGTACTTC
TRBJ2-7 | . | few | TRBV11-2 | CASSLDNYSYEQYF | TGTGCCAGCAGCTTAGATAACTACTCCTACGAGCAGTACTTC
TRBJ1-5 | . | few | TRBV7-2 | CASSLLGGGGGNQPQHF | TGTGCCAGCAGCCTCCTTGGGGGCGGGGGTGGCAATCAGCCCCAGCATTTT
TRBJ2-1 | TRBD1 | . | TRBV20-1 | CSARATGGPYNEQFF | TGCAGTGCTAGAGCAACAGGGGGTCCCTACAATGAGCAGTTCTTC
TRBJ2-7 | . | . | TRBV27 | CASSTNQDGTYEQYF | TGTGCCAGCAGCACAAACCAGGACGGAACCTACGAGCAGTACTTC
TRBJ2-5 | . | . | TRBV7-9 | CASRQGFSVRRGEQYF | TGTGCCAGCAGGCAAGGGTTTTCTGTCAGGAGGGGTGAGCAGTACTTC
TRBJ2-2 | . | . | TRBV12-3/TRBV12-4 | CASSPVAENTGELFF | TGTGCCAGCAGTCCCGTCGCGGAGAACACCGGGGAGCTGTTTTTT
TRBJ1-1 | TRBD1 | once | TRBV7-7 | CAGSRYDRGVAEAFF | TGTGCTGGCAGCCGATATGACAGGGGGGTAGCTGAAGCTTTCTTT
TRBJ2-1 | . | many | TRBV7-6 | CASSLVDYNEQFF | TGTGCCAGCAGCTTAGTCGATTACAATGAGCAGTTCTTC
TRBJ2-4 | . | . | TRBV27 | CASGRGINIQYF | TGTGCCAGCGGTAGAGGGATAAACATTCAGTACTTC